The T cell receptor beta chain described here comes from a study of control samples from healthy donors and cancer patients. The assay was immunoSEQ multiplex PCR, and TCRdb's table has in-frame clones only and misses some. The sample lists about 160,000 clones; roughly 95% were seen once. Specimen: blood. This TCR came from a woman aged 25 to 39 in good health.

CDR3 protein: CASSLFGNTGELFF. CDR3 DNA sequence: TGTGCCAGCAGCTTGTTCGGGAACACCGGGGAGCTGTTTTTT. This sequence joins TRBV5-4 and TRBJ2-2; D remains ambiguous. The CDR3 runs to 14 residues. Trimming took off 1 base at V and 1 base at J, with 5 bases between the two ends. The germline gives CDR1 SGHNT, CDR2 YYREEE (reference sequence). Full variable domain (missing parts from reference TRBV5-4 and TRBJ2-2): ETGVTQSPTHLIKTRGQQVTLRCSSQSGHNTVSWYQQALGQGPQFIFQYYREEENGRGNFPPRFSGLQFPNYSSELNVNALELDDSALYLCASSLFGNTGELFFGEGSRLTVL.